The 13 T cell receptor beta chains listed next were all sequenced from one sample in a study of blood T cell repertoires in COVID-19. Repertoires were generated with immunoSEQ multiplex PCR, while TCRdb's copy carries only in-frame clones and drops some. This table has fewer than 80,000 clones, 90% appearing once. Sequenced sample: peripheral blood. The receptors shown here come from a woman aged 80 or over with active or convalescent COVID-19.

The chain couples TRBV7-3 to TRBJ2-7; 8 bases map to TRBD2. V was clipped by 8 bases and J by 4 bases; unmatched bases: 10. The CDR3 totals 14 residues. Germline CDR1 SGHTA, CDR2 FQGTGA. The CDR3 DNA reads TGTGCCAGCGCCCCTTCGGGGGGGGCATACGAGCAGTACTTC. Residues: CASAPSGGAYEQYF.

The sample holds one count of this clone. This chain's CDR3 is CASSPGVAADEQFF. The CDR3 nucleotides read TGTGCCAGCAGCCCCGGGGTAGCGGCCGATGAGCAGTTCTTC. The V and J genes are TRBV3-1 (or the pseudogene TRBV3-2) and TRBJ2-1; maybe TRBD2 (6 bases). Trimming cost V 4 bases and J 8 bases, with 15 bases left between them. This CDR3 is built from 14 residues. Germline V gene sequence: CDR1 LGHDT, CDR2 YNNKEL (reference sequence).

The rearrangement uses TRBV6-1 and TRBJ2-1, with a tentative D call TRBD2 (5 bases). This CDR3 region has 14 residues. Trimming cost V 2 bases and J 8 bases, with 13 bases left between them. Germline CDR1 MNHNS, CDR2 SASEGT. CDR3 DNA sequence: TGTGCCAGCAGTGAATCCGGGATTGGGGATGAGCAGTTCTTC. Its translation: CASSESGIGDEQFF.

This sequence joins TRBV4-3 and TRBJ2-5; 8 bases are a match to TRBD2. The CDR3 has 18 amino acids. Unmatched junction bases numbered 13, after V lost 0 bases and J lost 4 bases. The germline V gene encodes CDR1 LGHNA and CDR2 YSLEER. CDR3 sequence: CASSQEPDPAGAGETQYF. The CDR3 DNA reads TGCGCCAGCAGCCAAGAACCTGATCCAGCGGGGGCCGGAGAGACCCAGTACTTC.

The genes are TRBV5-1 and TRBJ2-5, with D maybe TRBD1 (7 bases). The CDR3 is made up of 13 amino acids. Germline lookup yields CDR1 SGHRS and CDR2 YFSETQ. Trimming shortened V by 3 bases and J by 4 bases, and 10 bases separated the two germline ends. Here the CDR3 reads CASSYQGGETQYF. As DNA, the CDR3 is TGCGCCAGCAGCTATCAGGGGGGAGAGACCCAGTACTTC.

The chain couples TRBV6-1 to TRBJ1-2; a possible D gene is TRBD1 (6 bases). The CDR3 extends over 13 amino acids. The germline V gene encodes CDR1 MNHNS and CDR2 SASEGT. Trimming took off 2 bases at V and 6 bases at J, with 10 bases between the two ends. CDR3 amino acids: CASSETPGDGYTF. CDR3 sequence (DNA): TGTGCCAGCAGTGAAACCCCAGGGGATGGCTACACCTTC.

The chain couples TRBV9 to TRBJ2-3; 12 bases are shared with TRBD2. V lost 3 bases and J lost 6; bases outside the gene matches: 8. Per the germline V gene, CDR1 is SGDLS and CDR2 is YYNGEE. The CDR3 covers 16 residues. The DNA of the CDR3 is TGTGCCAGCAGCGACCCGCTAGCGGGGGGGCTCGATACGCAGTATTTT. It is translated as CASSDPLAGGLDTQYF.

V and J are TRBV11-2 and TRBJ2-1; TRBD2 is a possible D gene (5 bases). Looked up from germline, CDR1 is SGHAT and CDR2 is FQNNGV. This CDR3 spans 16 amino acids. Trimming removed 2 bases at V and 10 bases at J, with 21 bases between. CDR3: CASSLWLAASSMEQFF. DNA of the CDR3: TGTGCCAGCAGCTTATGGCTAGCAGCCTCGAGTATGGAGCAGTTCTTC.

The chain is built from TRBV6-6 and TRBJ1-1; TRBD1 matches 8 bases. The V segment lost 6 bases and the J segment 0 bases; nucleotides outside the gene matches: 3. The germline V gene encodes CDR1 MNHNY and CDR2 SVGAGI (reference sequence). The CDR3 runs 14 residues. DNA for the CDR3: TGTGCCAGCAGACAGGGGGAGGTGAACACTGAAGCTTTCTTT. As protein: CASRQGEVNTEAFF.

This rearrangement joins TRBV6-4 to TRBJ1-5, with D maybe TRBD1 (6 bases). CDR1 is MRHNA and CDR2 is SNTAGT in the germline V gene. V lost 3 bases and J 4 bases, leaving 10 bases between the germline ends. CDR3 length equals 14 residues. CDR3 DNA: TGTGCCAGCAGTGAAGCACAGGGAAATCAGCCCCAGCATTTT. Translation: CASSEAQGNQPQHF.

V and J are TRBV7-9 and TRBJ1-6, with D tentatively TRBD1 (6 bases). Trimming took off 5 bases at V and 10 bases at J, with 12 bases between the two ends. This CDR3 contains 13 residues. CDR1 and CDR2 from the germline V gene are SEHNR and FQNEAQ (reference sequence). CDR3 DNA sequence: TGTGCCAGCAGCCTACAGGGTAAATCACCCCTCCACTTT. Amino acid sequence: CASSLQGKSPLHF.

The chain combines TRBV5-4 with TRBJ1-1; D may be TRBD1 (5 bases). From germline, CDR1 is SGHNT and CDR2 YYREEE (reference sequence). CDR3 length: 16 residues. The V end lost 4 bases, the J end lost 2 bases, and 18 bases lay between the germline ends. CDR3 loop: CASSADTLTVNTEAFF. Here the CDR3 DNA reads TGTGCCAGCAGCGCCGATACGTTGACAGTTAACACTGAAGCTTTCTTT.

This clone was seen only once. This chain links TRBV5-4 with TRBJ1-1, with TRBD1 as a possible D gene (5 bases). V lost 6 bases and J 3 bases, leaving 15 bases between the germline ends. Germline V gene sequence: CDR1 SGHNT, CDR2 YYREEE (reference sequence). The CDR3 loop spans 14 amino acids. CDR3 in DNA: TGTGCCAGCAACAAAAATTCCAGGGACACTGAAGCTTTCTTT. Translated, it gives CASNKNSRDTEAFF.